The 10 T cell receptor beta chains presented below share a single source sample, sequenced in a study of cytomegalovirus exposure and HLA in healthy donors. PCR amplification relied on 60 Vbeta primers (plus 13 Jbeta primers). Sequencing was performed with immunoSEQ multiplex PCR; in TCRdb, only in-frame clones are kept and a portion is missing. This sample has roughly 200,000 clones; approximately 84% occur once, and the top ten carry 0.5% to 0.7%. Sequences were obtained from PBMCs. The receptors stem from a woman between 40 and 55 years old in good health and CMV-seronegative.

V gene TRBV7-9 combines with J gene TRBJ2-5; D is uncertain. Trimming removed 4 bases at V and 0 bases at J, with 12 bases between. The CDR3 is made up of 15 amino acids. Per the germline V gene, CDR1 is SEHNR and CDR2 is FQNEAQ (reference sequence). This CDR3 reads CASSSIGWDQETQYF. CDR3 bases: TGTGCCAGCAGCTCTATCGGGTGGGACCAAGAGACCCAGTACTTC.

The genes are TRBV5-4 and TRBJ2-1; 11 nucleotides agree with TRBD2. From germline, CDR1 is SGHNT and CDR2 YYREEE (reference sequence). This CDR3 is built from 15 residues. V shed 6 bases and J 8 bases; nucleotides not matched to a gene: 10. In nucleotides, the CDR3 is TGTGCCAGCAATAGCGGGGGGGCTCGTGGGGATGAGCAGTTCTTC. It encodes CASNSGGARGDEQFF.

The V call is TRBV5-1, the J call TRBJ1-6; perhaps TRBD1 as D (6 bases). CDR3 length equals 14 residues. The V gene lost 0 bases and the J gene lost 9 bases, with 10 bases spanning the gap. Germline V gene lookup returns CDR1 SGHRS and CDR2 YFSETQ. CDR3 coding DNA: TGCGCCAGCAGCTTGGACAGGGTGGGTTCACCCCTCCACTTT. Translated: CASSLDRVGSPLHF.

This chain links TRBV11-2 with TRBJ2-3, with D unresolved. Germline values: CDR1 SGHAT, CDR2 FQNNGV. The CDR3 extends over 12 amino acids. V dropped 5 bases and J dropped 8 bases, with 11 bases sitting between them. CDR3 loop: CASSPTTGTQYF. For the CDR3, the DNA is TGTGCCAGCAGCCCCACTACGGGTACGCAGTATTTT.

This sequence joins TRBV5-5 and TRBJ1-1; D call uncertain. The CDR3 has 14 amino acids. The germline V gene encodes CDR1 SGHKS and CDR2 YYEKEE (reference sequence). The germline V and J ends were trimmed by 0 bases and 2 bases, with 8 bases remaining between them. CDR3 protein: CASSLGAGNTEAFF. In DNA, the CDR3 is TGTGCCAGCAGCTTGGGGGCCGGTAACACTGAAGCTTTCTTT.

The V call is TRBV5-6, the J call TRBJ1-5, with 9 bases aligning to TRBD1. Per the germline V gene, CDR1 is SGHDT and CDR2 is YYEEEE. This CDR3 has 15 residues. After removal of 6 bases from V and 3 bases from J, the junction contained 7 bases not matched to a gene. The DNA for the CDR3 is TGTGCCAGCAACCTACAGGGGGCTAACAATCAGCCCCAGCATTTT. Its translation: CASNLQGANNQPQHF.

The CDR3 nucleotides read TGTGCCAGCAGAGGACAGGGGGAGAATCAGCCCCAGCATTTT. Encoded protein: CASRGQGENQPQHF. The chain is built from TRBV2 and TRBJ1-5; 10 bases fit TRBD1. The CDR3 extends over 14 amino acids. Germline assignment: CDR1 SNHLY and CDR2 FYNNEI. With 6 bases clipped from V and 4 bases from J, the junction kept 3 bases outside the gene matches.

This clone was detected only once. The V gene is TRBV7-8, the J gene TRBJ2-3; 9 nucleotides agree with TRBD2. From germline, CDR1 is SGHVS and CDR2 FQNEAQ. The CDR3 contains 16 residues. The junction had 7 bases not matched to a gene; V was cut back by 4 bases and J by 2 bases. In DNA, the CDR3 is TGTGCCAGCAGCTCCATTATAGCGGGGGACACAGATACGCAGTATTTT. This translates into CASSSIIAGDTDTQYF.

The J gene is TRBJ2-3, the V gene TRBV15, with D possibly being TRBD2 (6 bases). CDR3 length equals 15 residues. CDR1 is LNHNV and CDR2 is YYDKDF in the germline V gene (reference sequence). V was pared by 0 bases and J by 6 bases, with 13 bases between. CDR3 sequence (DNA): TGTGCCACCAGCAGAGATTTGGGGGGACTGGATACGCAGTATTTT. It is translated as CATSRDLGGLDTQYF.

The V and J genes are TRBV2 and TRBJ1-3, with 11 bases aligning to TRBD1. This CDR3 has 14 amino acids. Germline V gene lookup returns CDR1 SNHLY and CDR2 FYNNEI. The J segment lost 4 bases and the V segment lost 6 bases, leaving 2 bases of the junction unmatched. CDR3 loop: CASRGQGAGNTIYF. The CDR3 DNA reads TGTGCCAGCAGAGGACAGGGGGCGGGAAACACCATATATTTT.